What follows describes a single TCR beta chain. Germline assignment: CDR1 SEHNR and CDR2 FQNEAQ (reference sequence). With V trimmed by 5 bases and J by 2 bases, 5 bases remained unmatched. This CDR3 contains 14 residues. Authors' methods: Reference gene primer amplification gave nucleated cell count estimates. The table came from immunoSEQ multiplex PCR; TCRdb's copy has only in-frame clones and leaves some out. V and J calls and clone size are copied from that table; D and trimming were computed from the DNA. This table holds 250,000 or so clones, roughly 90% found once. The sample is drawn from a study of blood T cell repertoires in COVID-19. Study at large: Samples taken during acute and convalescent COVID-19 were collected in the United States, Italy and Spain. Nucleic acid was either cDNA or gDNA, and it came from T cells, B-cell-depleted T cells, or PBMCs.

This chain joins TRBV7-9 and TRBJ1-2; TRBD1 aligns across 7 bases. Material for sequencing was peripheral blood. The receptor's source is a young man with active or convalescent COVID-19. CDR3 nucleotide sequence: TGTGCCAGCAGCGCGGGACAGAACAACTATGGCTACACCTTC. Translated: CASSAGQNNYGYTF.